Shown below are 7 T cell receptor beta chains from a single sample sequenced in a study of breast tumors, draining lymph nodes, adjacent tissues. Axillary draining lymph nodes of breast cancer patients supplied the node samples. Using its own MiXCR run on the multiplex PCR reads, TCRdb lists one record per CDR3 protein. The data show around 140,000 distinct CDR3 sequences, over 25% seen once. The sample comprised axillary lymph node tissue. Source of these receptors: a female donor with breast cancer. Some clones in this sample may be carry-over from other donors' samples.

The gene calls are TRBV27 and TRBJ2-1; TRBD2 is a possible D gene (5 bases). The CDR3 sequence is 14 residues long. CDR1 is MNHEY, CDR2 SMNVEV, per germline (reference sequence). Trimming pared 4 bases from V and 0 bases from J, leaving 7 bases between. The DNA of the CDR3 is TGTGCCAGCAGTTCCGGGGACTCCTACAATGAGCAGTTCTTC. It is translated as CASSSGDSYNEQFF.

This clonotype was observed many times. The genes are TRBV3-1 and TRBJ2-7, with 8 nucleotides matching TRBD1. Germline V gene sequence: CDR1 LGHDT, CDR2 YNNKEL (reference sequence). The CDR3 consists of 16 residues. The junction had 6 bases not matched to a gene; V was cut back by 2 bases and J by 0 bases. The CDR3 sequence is CASSQQGATNSYEQYF. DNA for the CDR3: TGTGCCAGCAGCCAACAGGGGGCCACAAACTCCTACGAGCAGTACTTC.

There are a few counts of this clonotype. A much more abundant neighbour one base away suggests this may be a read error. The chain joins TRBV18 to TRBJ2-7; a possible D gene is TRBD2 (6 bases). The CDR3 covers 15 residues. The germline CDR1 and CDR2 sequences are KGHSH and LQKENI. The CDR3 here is CASPPIQRAPYEQYF. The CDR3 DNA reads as TGTGCCAGCCCACCAATCCAGCGGGCCCCCTACGAGCAGTACTTC.

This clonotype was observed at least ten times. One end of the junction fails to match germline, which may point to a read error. The CDR3 bases are TGTGCCTGGAGTCCCAAAACAGGGTATAGTTCACCCCTCCACTTT. This translates into CAWSPKTGYSSPLHF. This rearrangement joins TRBV30 to TRBJ1-6; a weak D match, TRBD1 (6 bases). The CDR3 is 15 residues long. Per germline, CDR1 GTSNPN and CDR2 SVGIG (reference sequence). The full variable domain, in which reference TRBV30 and TRBJ1-6 provide the parts outside the CDR3, is SQTIHQWPATLVQPVGSPLSLECTVEGTSNPNLYWYRQAAGRGLQLLFYSVGIGQISSEVPQNLSASRPQDRQFILSSKKLLLSDSGFYLCAWSPKTGYSSPLHFGNGTRLTVT.

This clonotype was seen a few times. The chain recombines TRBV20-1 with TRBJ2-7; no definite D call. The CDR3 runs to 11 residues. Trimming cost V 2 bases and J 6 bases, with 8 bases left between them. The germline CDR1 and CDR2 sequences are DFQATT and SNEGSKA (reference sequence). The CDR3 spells CSARRGFEQYF. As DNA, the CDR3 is TGCAGTGCTAGACGCGGTTTCGAGCAGTACTTC.

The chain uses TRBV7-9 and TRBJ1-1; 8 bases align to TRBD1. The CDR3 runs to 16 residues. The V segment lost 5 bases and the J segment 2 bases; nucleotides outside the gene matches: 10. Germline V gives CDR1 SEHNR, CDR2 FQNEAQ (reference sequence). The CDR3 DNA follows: TGTGCCAGCAGCCGTTACTTAGACAGGGGAAACACTGAAGCTTTCTTT. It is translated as CASSRYLDRGNTEAFF.

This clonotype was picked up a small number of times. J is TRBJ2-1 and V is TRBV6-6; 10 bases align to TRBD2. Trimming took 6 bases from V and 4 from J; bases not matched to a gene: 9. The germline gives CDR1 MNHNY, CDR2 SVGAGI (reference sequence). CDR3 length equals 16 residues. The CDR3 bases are TGTGCCAGCAGGCGGGAGAGCGGGGGGGGTTACAATGAGCAGTTCTTC. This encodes CASRRESGGGYNEQFF.